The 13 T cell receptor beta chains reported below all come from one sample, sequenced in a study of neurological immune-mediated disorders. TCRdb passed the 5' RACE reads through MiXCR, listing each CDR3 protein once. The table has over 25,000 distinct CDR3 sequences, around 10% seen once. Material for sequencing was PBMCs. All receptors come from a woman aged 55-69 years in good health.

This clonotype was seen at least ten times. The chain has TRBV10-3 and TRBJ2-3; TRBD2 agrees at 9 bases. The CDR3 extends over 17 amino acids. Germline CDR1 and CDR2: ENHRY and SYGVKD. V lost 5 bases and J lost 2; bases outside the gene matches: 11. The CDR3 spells CAISPGASGVVTDTQYF. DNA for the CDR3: TGTGCCATCAGTCCAGGGGCTAGCGGGGTGGTCACAGATACGCAGTATTTT.

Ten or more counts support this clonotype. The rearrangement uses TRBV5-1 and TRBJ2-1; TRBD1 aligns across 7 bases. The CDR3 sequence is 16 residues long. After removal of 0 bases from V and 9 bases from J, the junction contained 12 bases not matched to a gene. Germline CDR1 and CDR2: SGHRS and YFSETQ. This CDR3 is CASSLAGQLPRVEQFF. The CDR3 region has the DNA TGCGCCAGCAGCTTGGCGGGACAGTTACCGAGGGTTGAGCAGTTCTTC.

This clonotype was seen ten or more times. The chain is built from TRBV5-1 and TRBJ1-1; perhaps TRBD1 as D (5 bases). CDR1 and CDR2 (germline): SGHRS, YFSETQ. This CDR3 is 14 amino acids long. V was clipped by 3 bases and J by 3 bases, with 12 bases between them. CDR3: CASSSGLGDTEAFF. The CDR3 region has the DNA TGCGCCAGCAGCTCGGGGCTGGGGGACACTGAAGCTTTCTTT. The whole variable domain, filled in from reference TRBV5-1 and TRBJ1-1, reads KAGVTQTPRYLIKTRGQQVTLSCSPISGHRSVSWYQQTPGQGLQFLFEYFSETQRNKGNFPGRFSGRQFSNSRSEMNVSTLELGDSALYLCASSSGLGDTEAFFGQGTRLTVV.

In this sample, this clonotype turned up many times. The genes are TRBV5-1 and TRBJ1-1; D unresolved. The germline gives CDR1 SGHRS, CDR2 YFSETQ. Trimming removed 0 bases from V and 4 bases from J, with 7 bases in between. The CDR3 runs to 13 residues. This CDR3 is CASSLEEATEAFF. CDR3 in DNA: TGCGCCAGCAGCTTGGAAGAGGCCACTGAAGCTTTCTTT.

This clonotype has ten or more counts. This CDR3 reads CASSLGLAGTGELFF. The CDR3 bases are TGTGCCAGCAGCTTAGGTCTAGCGGGGACCGGGGAGCTGTTTTTT. The J gene is TRBJ2-2, the V gene TRBV7-2, with 9 positions matching TRBD2. The CDR3 loop spans 15 amino acids. The trim removed 1 base at V and 5 bases at J, leaving 2 bases unmatched. CDR1 is SGHTA and CDR2 is FQGNSA in the germline V gene.

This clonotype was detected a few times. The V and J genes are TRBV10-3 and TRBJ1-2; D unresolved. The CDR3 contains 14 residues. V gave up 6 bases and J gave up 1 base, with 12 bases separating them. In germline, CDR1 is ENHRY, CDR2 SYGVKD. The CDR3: CAIRGGVHNYGYTF. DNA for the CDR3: TGTGCCATCAGAGGTGGGGTGCATAACTATGGCTACACCTTC.

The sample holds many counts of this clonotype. CDR3 region: CASSSRDRGRGGYTF. Written as DNA, the CDR3 is TGTGCCAGCAGTAGCCGGGACAGGGGGCGAGGAGGCTACACCTTC. The chain couples TRBV6-5 to TRBJ1-2; TRBD1 matches 12 bases. CDR3 length: 15 amino acids. With V trimmed by 5 bases and J by 8 bases, 9 bases remained unmatched. Germline assignment: CDR1 MNHEY and CDR2 SVGAGI.

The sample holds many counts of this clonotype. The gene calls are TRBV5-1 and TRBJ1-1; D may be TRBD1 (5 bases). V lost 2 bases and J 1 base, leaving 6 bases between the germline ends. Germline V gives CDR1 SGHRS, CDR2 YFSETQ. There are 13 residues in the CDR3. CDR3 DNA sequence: TGCGCCAGCAGCTTTCAGGGGAACACTGAAGCTTTCTTT. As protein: CASSFQGNTEAFF.

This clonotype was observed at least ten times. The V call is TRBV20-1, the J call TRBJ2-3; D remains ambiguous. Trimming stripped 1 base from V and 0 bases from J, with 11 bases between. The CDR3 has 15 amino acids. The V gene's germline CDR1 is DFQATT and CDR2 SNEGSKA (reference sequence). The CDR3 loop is CSARGGSASTDTQYF. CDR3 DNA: TGCAGTGCTAGAGGAGGCAGCGCAAGCACAGATACGCAGTATTTT.

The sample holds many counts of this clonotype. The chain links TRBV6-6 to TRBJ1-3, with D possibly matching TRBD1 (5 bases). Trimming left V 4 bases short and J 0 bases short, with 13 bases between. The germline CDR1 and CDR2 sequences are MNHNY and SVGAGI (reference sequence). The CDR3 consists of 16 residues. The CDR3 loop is CASSSLTVSSGNTIYF. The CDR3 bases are TGTGCCAGCAGTTCCTTGACAGTTAGCTCTGGAAACACCATATATTTT.

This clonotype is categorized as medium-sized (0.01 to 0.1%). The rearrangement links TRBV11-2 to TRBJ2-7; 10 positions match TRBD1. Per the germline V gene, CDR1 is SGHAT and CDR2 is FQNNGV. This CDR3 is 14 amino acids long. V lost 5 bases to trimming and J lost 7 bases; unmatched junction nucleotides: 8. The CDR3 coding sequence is TGTGCCAGCAGCCCCTCGACAGGGGGCTATGAGCAGTACTTC. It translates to CASSPSTGGYEQYF.

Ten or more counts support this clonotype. The CDR3 bases are TGCAGTGCTAGAGATAGGAGAAAGAACACTGAAGCTTTCTTT. Translation: CSARDRRKNTEAFF. The V call is TRBV20-1, the J call TRBJ1-1, with D uncertain. V was trimmed by 0 bases and J by 1 base, leaving 9 bases between them. This CDR3 is 14 amino acids long. The germline V gene has CDR1 DFQATT and CDR2 SNEGSKA (reference sequence).

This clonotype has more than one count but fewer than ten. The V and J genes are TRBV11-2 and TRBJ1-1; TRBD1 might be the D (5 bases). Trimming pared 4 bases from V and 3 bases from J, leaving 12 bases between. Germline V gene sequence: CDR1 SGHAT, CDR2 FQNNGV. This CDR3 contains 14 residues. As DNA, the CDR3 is TGTGCCAGCAGCTGGGACGGGCAATACACTGAAGCTTTCTTT. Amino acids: CASSWDGQYTEAFF. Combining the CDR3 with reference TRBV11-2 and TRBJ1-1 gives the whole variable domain EAGVAQSPRYKIIEKRQSVAFWCNPISGHATLYWYQQILGQGPKLLIQFQNNGVVDDSQLPKDRFSAERLKGVDSTLKIQPAKLEDSAVYLCASSWDGQYTEAFFGQGTRLTVV.